Shown below are 9 T cell receptor beta chains from a single sample sequenced in a study of cytomegalovirus exposure and HLA in healthy donors. The PCR ran on 60 Vbeta and 13 Jbeta primers. Assay: immunoSEQ multiplex PCR; the TCRdb copy retains only in-frame clones and omits some. The sample lists about 64,000 clones, under 80% occurring once. The specimen sequenced was PBMCs. These receptors were taken from a male donor in good health and CMV-seropositive.

The rearrangement joins TRBV5-6 to TRBJ1-6; D perhaps matches TRBD1 (5 bases). Per the germline V gene, CDR1 is SGHDT and CDR2 is YYEEEE. This CDR3 is 14 amino acids long. The V and J ends lost 4 bases and 9 bases respectively, with 14 bases between them. CDR3 coding DNA: TGTGCCAGCAGCGGGACTGACGGGATTTCACCCCTCCACTTT. The encoded protein is CASSGTDGISPLHF.

This CDR3 is CASSETGAAQPQHF. Written as DNA, the CDR3 is TGTGCCAGTAGCGAGACAGGGGCAGCCCAGCCCCAGCATTTT. The rearrangement uses TRBV19 and TRBJ1-5; the match to TRBD1 covers 8 bases. The CDR3 has 14 amino acids. Germline lookup yields CDR1 LNHDA and CDR2 SQIVND (reference sequence). The J segment lost 7 bases and the V segment lost 6 bases, leaving 8 bases of the junction unmatched.

This chain joins TRBV28 and TRBJ1-4; perhaps TRBD1 as D (6 bases). Trimming left V 2 bases short and J 8 bases short, with 15 bases between. Germline CDR1 and CDR2: MDHEN and SYDVKM. The CDR3 is made up of 15 amino acids. The CDR3 reads CASSLGQGSWEKLFF. The DNA for the CDR3 is TGTGCCAGCAGTTTAGGTCAGGGGTCTTGGGAAAAACTGTTTTTT.

Notes on this clone: At one end, the junction sequence differs from germline, possibly due to a read error. The V call is TRBV7-9, the J call TRBJ1-1; 8 bases align to TRBD1. Germline V gene data show CDR1 as SEHNR and CDR2 as FQNEAQ (reference sequence). The CDR3 is 17 residues long. The chain's CDR3 is CSSRPDGQGYMNTEAFF. In DNA form, the CDR3 reads TGTTCCAGCAGGCCGGACGGACAGGGCTATATGAACACTGAAGCTTTCTTT.

The chain has TRBV9 and TRBJ2-7; the match to TRBD1 covers 11 bases. Germline CDR1 is SGDLS and CDR2 is YYNGEE. The CDR3 sequence is 16 residues long. V was clipped by 4 bases and J by 0 bases; unmatched bases: 6. This CDR3 reads CASSPHGTGGSYEQYF. DNA for the CDR3: TGTGCCAGCAGCCCCCACGGGACAGGGGGCTCCTACGAGCAGTACTTC. The full variable domain, in which reference TRBV9 and TRBJ2-7 provide the parts outside the CDR3, is DSGVTQTPKHLITATGQRVTLRCSPRSGDLSVYWYQQSLDQGLQFLIQYYNGEERAKGNILERFSAQQFPDLHSELNLSSLELGDSALYFCASSPHGTGGSYEQYFGPGTRLTVT.

The chain couples TRBV10-1 to TRBJ1-1; D may be TRBD1 (5 bases). Germline CDR1 is WNHNN and CDR2 is SYGVQD (reference sequence). The CDR3 sequence is 11 residues long. The chain's CDR3 is CREGRGTEAFF. In DNA form, the CDR3 reads TGCAGGGAGGGGCGGGGGACTGAAGCTTTCTTT.

J is TRBJ2-7 and V is TRBV5-1; 7 positions agree with TRBD1. The CDR3 spans 11 residues. V was pared by 4 bases and J by 6 bases, with 1 base of the junction left unmatched. The germline CDR1 and CDR2 sequences are SGHRS and YFSETQ. CDR3: CASSGDSEQYF. Written as DNA, the CDR3 is TGCGCCAGCAGCGGGGACAGCGAGCAGTACTTC.

This clone was detected a few times. The CDR3 sequence: CASSLTSPPDTQYF. The CDR3 bases are TGTGCCAGCAGCCTCACTAGTCCCCCAGATACGCAGTATTTT. This chain joins TRBV7-6 and TRBJ2-3; D possibly corresponds to TRBD2 (5 bases). The germline gives CDR1 SGHVS, CDR2 FNYEAQ. Trimming removed 5 bases from V and 4 bases from J, with 13 bases in between. The CDR3 is 14 amino acids.

The chain recombines TRBV4-1 with TRBJ2-2; the D is unclear. This CDR3 has 13 amino acids. The V gene lost 3 bases and the J gene lost 5 bases, with 7 bases spanning the gap. Germline lookup yields CDR1 MGHRA and CDR2 YSYEKL. CDR3 nucleotide sequence: TGCGCCAGCAGCCACCCAATGACCGGGGAGCTGTTTTTT. Protein: CASSHPMTGELFF.